A single sample gave rise to the 16 T cell receptor beta chains below, sequenced in a study of blood T cells in healthy people across ages. A second PCR of about 7 to 11 cycles used a sample-barcoded 5' primer and a J-beta primer mix. TCRdb re-called the 5' RACE reads with MiXCR, one entry per CDR3 protein. The table shows about 1.5 million distinct CDR3 sequences, with around 40% occurring only once. The sample was blood. These receptors originate from a woman aged 18-29 years in good health.

The V and J genes are TRBV27 and TRBJ1-2, with D maybe TRBD1 (6 bases). V lost 0 bases and J lost 4, with 12 bases in between. CDR1 is MNHEY, CDR2 SMNVEV, per germline (reference sequence). The CDR3 covers 15 residues. The CDR3 here is CASSLSGGRGYGYTF. The CDR3 nucleotides read TGTGCCAGCAGTTTATCAGGGGGAAGGGGCTATGGCTACACCTTC.

This clonotype was seen only a few times. The chain has TRBV18 and TRBJ2-3; D may match TRBD1 or TRBD2 (5 bases each). V was cut by 0 bases and J by 4 bases, with 8 bases left in between. The CDR3 contains 14 residues. From germline, CDR1 is KGHSH and CDR2 LQKENI. The CDR3 here is CASSPPGPADTQYF. CDR3 DNA: TGTGCCAGCTCACCACCGGGACCGGCAGATACGCAGTATTTT. Full variable domain (outside the CDR3, taken from reference TRBV18 and TRBJ2-3): NAGVMQNPRHLVRRRGQEARLRCSPMKGHSHVYWYRQLPEEGLKFMVYLQKENIIDESGMPKERFSAEFPKEGPSILRIQQVVRGDSAAYFCASSPPGPADTQYFGPGTRLTVL.

The rearrangement links TRBV20-1 to TRBJ2-1; D not certain. The closer fit of TRBJ2-7 to the DNA end suggests the J call may be wrong. CDR3 length: 14 amino acids. The germline gives CDR1 DFQATT, CDR2 SNEGSKA (reference sequence). CDR3 bases: TGCAGTGCTAGCCCCCAGCCTTCCTACAATGAGCAGTACTTC. This translates into CSASPQPSYNEQYF.

The CDR3 protein is CVVAGGRSPYYNEQYF. The DNA of the CDR3 is TGTGTGGTAGCGGGGGGTCGGTCTCCCTATTACAATGAGCAGTACTTC. V gene TRBV11-2 combines with J gene TRBJ2-7; TRBD2 matches 10 bases. This CDR3 has 16 residues. The germline gives CDR1 SGHAT, CDR2 FQNNGV. Based on the CDR3 plus reference TRBV11-2 and TRBJ2-7, the full variable domain is EAGVAQSPRYKIIEKRQSVAFWCNPISGHATLYWYQQILGQGPKLLIQFQNNGVVDDSQLPKDRFSAERLKGVDSTLKIQPAKLEDSAVYLCVVAGGRSPYYNEQYFGPGTRLTVT.

The V call is TRBV5-6, the J call TRBJ2-7, with 7 positions matching TRBD1. Germline V lookup: CDR1 SGHDT, CDR2 YYEEEE. V was pared by 4 bases and J by 5 bases, with 6 bases of the junction left unmatched. The CDR3 is made up of 13 amino acids. The CDR3 DNA is TGTGCCAGCAGCGCACAGGGGTACCACGAGCAGTACTTC. Translating gives CASSAQGYHEQYF.

The chain has TRBV12-5 and TRBJ2-3; TRBD2 matches 9 bases. The V gene's germline CDR1 is LGHNT and CDR2 FRNRAP. The V gene end was trimmed by 1 base and the J gene end by 4 bases; junction bases not matched to a gene: 6. This CDR3 spans 16 amino acids. The chain's CDR3 is CASGLDVGGGADTQYF. The DNA of the CDR3 is TGTGCTAGTGGTTTGGACGTCGGCGGGGGGGCAGATACGCAGTATTTT.

There are a few counts of this clonotype. The chain joins TRBV7-9 to TRBJ1-1; a weak D match, TRBD1 (6 bases). V was trimmed by 0 bases and J by 8 bases, leaving 16 bases between them. Germline V gives CDR1 SEHNR, CDR2 FQNEAQ (reference sequence). CDR3 length: 15 amino acids. DNA for the CDR3: TGTGCCAGCAGCTTAGCGAGGACAGAGCGAACCGAAGCTTTCTTT. This sequence encodes CASSLARTERTEAFF.

Only a few counts were recorded for this clonotype. The V and J genes are TRBV4-3 and TRBJ1-2; possibly TRBD1 for D (6 bases). The CDR3 extends over 14 amino acids. V shed 4 bases and J shed 6 bases, with 15 bases lying between them. Germline CDR1 reads LGHNA; CDR2 reads YSLEER. CDR3 sequence reads: CASSPQGNGNGYTF. DNA for the CDR3: TGCGCCAGCAGCCCACAGGGTAATGGCAATGGCTACACCTTC.

The chain has TRBV20-1 and TRBJ1-1; perhaps TRBD1 as D (6 bases). This CDR3 is 16 amino acids long. V was cut by 3 bases and J by 7 bases, with 24 bases left in between. Germline V CDR1 and CDR2: DFQATT, SNEGSKA (reference sequence). The CDR3 loop is CSASDPGVGELSEAFF. CDR3 in DNA: TGCAGTGCTAGCGATCCAGGGGTGGGAGAACTCAGTGAAGCTTTCTTT.

The rearrangement uses TRBV24-1 and TRBJ2-1, with 11 nucleotides matching TRBD1. Trimming took 5 bases from V and 3 from J; bases not matched to a gene: 5. Germline assignment: CDR1 KGHDR and CDR2 SFDVKD. The CDR3 is 16 amino acids. CDR3 in DNA: TGTGCCACCAGTGCCGGGGGGACAGGGGGCTACAATGAGCAGTTCTTC. This sequence encodes CATSAGGTGGYNEQFF.

The V gene is TRBV20-1, the J gene TRBJ2-4; either TRBD1 or TRBD2 may supply D (5 bases each). The tail of the sequence fits TRBJ2-7 better, so the J call may be wrong. The CDR3 spans 13 residues. Germline assignment: CDR1 DFQATT and CDR2 SNEGSKA (reference sequence). For the CDR3, the DNA is TGCAGTGCTAGAAGAGGGGCCCACTACGAGCAGTACTTC. Residues: CSARRGAHYEQYF.

CDR3 DNA sequence: TGCGCCAGCAGCCCCGATTCAGCCTACGAGCAGTACTTC. This sequence encodes CASSPDSAYEQYF. J is TRBJ2-7 and V is TRBV5-1; unclear D gene. Germline V gives CDR1 SGHRS, CDR2 YFSETQ. The ends were cut back, 4 bases at V and 2 bases at J, with 10 bases in the middle. This CDR3 spans 13 amino acids.

Ten or more counts support this clonotype. The rearrangement joins TRBV29-1 to TRBJ2-3; D unresolved. The ends were cut back, 4 bases at V and 2 bases at J, with 10 bases in the middle. CDR3 size: 13 residues. Germline loops: CDR1 SQVTM, CDR2 ANQGSEA. The CDR3 is CSVAPTNTDTQYF. The CDR3 DNA reads TGCAGCGTTGCACCTACAAACACAGATACGCAGTATTTT.

This clonotype was observed a few times. This chain connects TRBV9 to TRBJ1-1; D remains ambiguous. Deletions cut 7 bases from V and 6 bases from J, with 16 bases between. CDR3 length: 13 amino acids. Germline loops: CDR1 SGDLS, CDR2 YYNGEE. DNA for the CDR3: TGTGCCAGCGTCCCCCACTTCGGGTCTGAAGCTTTCTTT. This codes for CASVPHFGSEAFF. Full variable domain (missing parts from reference TRBV9 and TRBJ1-1): DSGVTQTPKHLITATGQRVTLRCSPRSGDLSVYWYQQSLDQGLQFLIQYYNGEERAKGNILERFSAQQFPDLHSELNLSSLELGDSALYFCASVPHFGSEAFFGQGTRLTVV.

CDR3 nucleotide sequence: TGTGCCAGCGAACCGTGGGGACTAGCCATCGGGGAGCTGTTTTTT. It yields the protein CASEPWGLAIGELFF. The gene calls are TRBV6-1 and TRBJ2-2; 9 bases fit TRBD2. The germline V gene has CDR1 MNHNS and CDR2 SASEGT. With 8 bases clipped from V and 7 bases from J, the junction kept 11 bases outside the gene matches. This CDR3 comprises 15 residues.

J is TRBJ1-5 and V is TRBV21-1. TRBV21-1 is assigned pseudogene status. The CDR3 consists of 13 residues. CDR3 sequence reads: CASSLKYPQPQHF. CDR3 DNA: TGTGCCAGCAGCCTCAAATACCCCCAGCCCCAGCATTTT.